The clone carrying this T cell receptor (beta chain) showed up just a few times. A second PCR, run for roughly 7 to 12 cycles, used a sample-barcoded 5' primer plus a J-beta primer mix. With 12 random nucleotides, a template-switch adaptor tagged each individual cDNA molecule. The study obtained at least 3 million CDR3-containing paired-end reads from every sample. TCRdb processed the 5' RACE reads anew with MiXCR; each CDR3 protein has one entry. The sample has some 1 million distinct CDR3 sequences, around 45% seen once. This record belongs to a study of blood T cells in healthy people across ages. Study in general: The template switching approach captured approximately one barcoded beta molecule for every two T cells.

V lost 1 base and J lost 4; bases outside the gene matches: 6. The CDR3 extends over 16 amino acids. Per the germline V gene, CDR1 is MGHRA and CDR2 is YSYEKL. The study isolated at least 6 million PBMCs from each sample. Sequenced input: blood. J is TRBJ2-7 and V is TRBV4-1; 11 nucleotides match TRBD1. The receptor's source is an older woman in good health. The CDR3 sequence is CASSQAPGTGGYEQYF. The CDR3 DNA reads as TGCGCCAGCAGCCAAGCCCCCGGGACAGGGGGGTACGAGCAGTACTTC.